This T cell receptor (beta chain) was sequenced in a study of PD-1 blockade in mismatch repair-deficient tumors (dated by TCRdb to the late 2010s). Regarding the research as a whole: Between late 2013 and 2016, the trial enrolled roughly 85 consecutive patients with 11 to 12 mismatch repair-deficient cancer types, every one of whom had been previously treated and was progressing. Tumor-associated T cell clones were tracked in the peripheral blood of patients responding to PD-1 blockade by deep sequencing of TCR CDR3 regions. What the work shows at the level of the full study, not this receptor alone: Rapid expansion after pembrolizumab followed by contraction, generally before radiologic responses, was shown by tumor-resident clones, which were often undetectable in blood before treatment.

Libraries were built with the immunoSEQ multiplex PCR assay. In its TCRdb copy, this immuneACCESS table keeps in-frame sequences only and misses some clones. Where compared with another copy, unresolved V genes explain less than half of these, and the others have no known cause. This sample is represented by 15,000 to 25,000 clones; over 75% of them were singletons. Roughly 1.4% of the sample comes from the top ten. For each enrolled patient, mismatch repair deficiency was established using either polymerase chain reaction or immunohistochemistry. TCR sequencing was performed for a few patients who responded to pembrolizumab therapy. The phase II trial prospectively tested pembrolizumab PD-1 blockade in advanced mismatch repair-deficient cancers regardless of tissue of origin. Peripheral blood T cell samples were gathered serially, both before PD-1 blockade started and at multiple time points afterward. Blood sampling times were expressed in weeks after the first pembrolizumab dose.

In the case of this clone: Its cognate antigen has yet to be identified. Base qualities were left out, and no much larger clone turns up one base away.

V is pared back by 5 bases and J by 3 bases, with 12 bases lying between the germline termini. The CDR3 has 14 amino acids, counting the end cysteine and phenylalanine. CDR3 DNA is the only sequence kept; it has 42 bases, read in frame from the first base. The CDR1 and CDR2 encoded by the germline V gene are MDHEN and SYDVKM. The clonotype was recovered from an adult with mismatch repair-deficient cancer. Recombination joined TRBV28 with TRBJ2-3; perhaps TRBD2 is the D gene, with 5 bases matching. The sequenced sample was PBMCs, obtained 52 weeks after starting pembrolizumab. The CDR3 reads as follows: CASSRRGWTDTQYF. The sequenced DNA: TGTGCCAGCAGTCGGAGAGGGTGGACAGATACGCAGTATTTT.